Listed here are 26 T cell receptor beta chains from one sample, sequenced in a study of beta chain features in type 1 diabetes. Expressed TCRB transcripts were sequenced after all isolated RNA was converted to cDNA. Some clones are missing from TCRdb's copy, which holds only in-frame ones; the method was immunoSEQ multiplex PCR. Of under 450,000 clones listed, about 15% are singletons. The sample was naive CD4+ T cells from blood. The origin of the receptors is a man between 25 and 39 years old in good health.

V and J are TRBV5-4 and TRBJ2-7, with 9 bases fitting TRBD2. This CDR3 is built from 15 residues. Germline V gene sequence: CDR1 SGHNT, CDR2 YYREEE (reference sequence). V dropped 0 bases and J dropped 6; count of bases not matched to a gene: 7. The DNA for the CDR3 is TGTGCCAGCAGCTTGGAGGGCGGGAGGGCCAGCGAGCAGTACGTC. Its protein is CASSLEGGRASEQYV.

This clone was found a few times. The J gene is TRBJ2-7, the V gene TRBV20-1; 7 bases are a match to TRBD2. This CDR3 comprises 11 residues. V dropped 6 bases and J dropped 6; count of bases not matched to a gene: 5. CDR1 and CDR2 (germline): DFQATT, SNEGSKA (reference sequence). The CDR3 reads CSAGSGVEQYF. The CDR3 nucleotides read TGCAGTGCGGGGAGCGGGGTCGAGCAGTACTTC.

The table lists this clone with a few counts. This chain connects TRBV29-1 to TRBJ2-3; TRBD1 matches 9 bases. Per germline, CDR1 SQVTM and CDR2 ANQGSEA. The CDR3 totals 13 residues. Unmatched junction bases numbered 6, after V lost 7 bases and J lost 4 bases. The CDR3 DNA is TGCAGCGAGGGACAGGGCTATTCAGATACGCAGTATTTT. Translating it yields CSEGQGYSDTQYF.

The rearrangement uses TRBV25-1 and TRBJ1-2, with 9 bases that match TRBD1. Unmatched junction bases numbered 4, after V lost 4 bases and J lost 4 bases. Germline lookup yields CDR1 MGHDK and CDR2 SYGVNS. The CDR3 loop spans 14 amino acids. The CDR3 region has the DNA TGTGCCAGCAGTGTAACAGGGGGCGTCTATGGCTACACCTTC. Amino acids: CASSVTGGVYGYTF.

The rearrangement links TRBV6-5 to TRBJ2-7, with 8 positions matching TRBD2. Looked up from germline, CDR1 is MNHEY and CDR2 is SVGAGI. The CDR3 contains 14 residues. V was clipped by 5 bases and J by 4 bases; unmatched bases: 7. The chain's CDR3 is CASSPGGTTYEQYV. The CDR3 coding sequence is TGTGCCAGCAGTCCGGGAGGGACAACTTACGAGCAGTACGTC.

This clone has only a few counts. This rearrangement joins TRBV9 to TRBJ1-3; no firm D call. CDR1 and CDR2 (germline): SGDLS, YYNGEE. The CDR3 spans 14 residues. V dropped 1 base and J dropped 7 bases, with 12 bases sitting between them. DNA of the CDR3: TGTGCCAGCAGCGTACGGGTCACGTCGAACACCATATATTTT. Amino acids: CASSVRVTSNTIYF.

CDR3 nucleotide sequence: TGTGCCAGCAGCTTAGATGTGAACACTGAAGCTTTCTTT. Residues: CASSLDVNTEAFF. The chain is built from TRBV13 and TRBJ1-1; D is unresolved. The CDR3 is 13 amino acids. Germline-derived CDR1 and CDR2 are PRHDT and FYEKMQ (reference sequence). Trimming stripped 1 base from V and 0 bases from J, with 3 bases between.

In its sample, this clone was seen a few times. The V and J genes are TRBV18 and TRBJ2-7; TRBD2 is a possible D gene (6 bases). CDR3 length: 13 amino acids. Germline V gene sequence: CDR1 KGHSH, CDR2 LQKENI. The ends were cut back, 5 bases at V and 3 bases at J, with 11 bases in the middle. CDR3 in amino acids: CASSSTGDYEQYF. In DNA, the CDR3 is TGTGCCAGCTCATCTACGGGGGACTACGAGCAGTACTTC.

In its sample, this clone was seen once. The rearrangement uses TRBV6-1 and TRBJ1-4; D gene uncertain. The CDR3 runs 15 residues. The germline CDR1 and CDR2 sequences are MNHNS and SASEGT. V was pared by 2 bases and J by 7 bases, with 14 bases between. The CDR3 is CASSEKRTRGEKLFF. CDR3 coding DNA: TGTGCCAGCAGTGAAAAGCGGACTCGTGGTGAAAAACTGTTTTTT.

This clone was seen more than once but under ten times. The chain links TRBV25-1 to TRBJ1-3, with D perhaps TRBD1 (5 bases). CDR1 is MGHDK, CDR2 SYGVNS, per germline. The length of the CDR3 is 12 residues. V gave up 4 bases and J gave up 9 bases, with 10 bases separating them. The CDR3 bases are TGTGCCAGCAGTGGGGGCTTGGGCACCATATATTTT. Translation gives CASSGGLGTIYF.

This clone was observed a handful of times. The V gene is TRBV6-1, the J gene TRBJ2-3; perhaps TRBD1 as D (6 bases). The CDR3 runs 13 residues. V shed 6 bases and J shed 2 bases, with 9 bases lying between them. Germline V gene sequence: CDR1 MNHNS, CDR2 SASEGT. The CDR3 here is CASRDRSTDTQYF. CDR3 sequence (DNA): TGTGCCAGCAGAGACAGGTCCACAGATACGCAGTATTTT.

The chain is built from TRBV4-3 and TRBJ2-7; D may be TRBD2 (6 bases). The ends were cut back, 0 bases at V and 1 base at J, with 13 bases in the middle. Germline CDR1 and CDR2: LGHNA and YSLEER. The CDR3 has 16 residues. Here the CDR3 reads CASSQESGLISYEQYF. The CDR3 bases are TGCGCCAGCAGCCAAGAATCCGGACTAATTTCCTACGAGCAGTACTTC.

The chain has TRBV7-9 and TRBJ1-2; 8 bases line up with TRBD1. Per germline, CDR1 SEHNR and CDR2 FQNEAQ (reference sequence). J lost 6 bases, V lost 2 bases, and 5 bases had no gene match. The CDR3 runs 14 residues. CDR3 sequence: CASSLQAGGDGYTF. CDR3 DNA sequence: TGTGCCAGCAGCTTACAAGCAGGGGGCGATGGCTACACCTTC.

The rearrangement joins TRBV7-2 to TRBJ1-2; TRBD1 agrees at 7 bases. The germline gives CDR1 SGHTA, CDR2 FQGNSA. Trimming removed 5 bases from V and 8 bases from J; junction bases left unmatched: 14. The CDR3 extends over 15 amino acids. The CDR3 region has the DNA TGTGCCAGCAGCGATCCGGGACAGATCTGGGAGGGCTACACCTTC. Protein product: CASSDPGQIWEGYTF.

The CDR3 is CASSFTLAPYEQYF. The CDR3 coding sequence is TGTGCCAGCAGCTTTACACTAGCTCCCTACGAGCAGTACTTC. This chain links TRBV7-2 with TRBJ2-7; tentative D call: TRBD2 (6 bases). This CDR3 spans 14 amino acids. The germline V and J ends were trimmed by 3 bases and 2 bases, with 11 bases remaining between them. Germline V CDR1 and CDR2: SGHTA, FQGNSA. The entire variable domain, with the rest obtained from reference TRBV7-2 and TRBJ2-7, is as follows: GAGVSQSPSNKVTEKGKDVELRCDPISGHTALYWYRQSLGQGLEFLIYFQGNSAPDKSGLPSDRFSAERTGGSVSTLTIQRTQQEDSAVYLCASSFTLAPYEQYFGPGTRLTVT.

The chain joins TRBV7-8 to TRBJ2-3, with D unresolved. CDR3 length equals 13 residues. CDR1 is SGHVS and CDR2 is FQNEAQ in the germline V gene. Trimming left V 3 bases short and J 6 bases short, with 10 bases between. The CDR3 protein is CASSLSTRDTQYF. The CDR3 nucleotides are TGTGCCAGCAGCTTGTCAACCCGGGATACGCAGTATTTT.

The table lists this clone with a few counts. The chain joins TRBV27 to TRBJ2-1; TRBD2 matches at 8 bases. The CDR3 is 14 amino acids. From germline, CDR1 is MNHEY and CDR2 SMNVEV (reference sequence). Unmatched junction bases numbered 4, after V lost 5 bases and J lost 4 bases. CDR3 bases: TGTGCCAGCAGTCTTGGACTAGCTTACAATGAGCAGTTCTTC. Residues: CASSLGLAYNEQFF.

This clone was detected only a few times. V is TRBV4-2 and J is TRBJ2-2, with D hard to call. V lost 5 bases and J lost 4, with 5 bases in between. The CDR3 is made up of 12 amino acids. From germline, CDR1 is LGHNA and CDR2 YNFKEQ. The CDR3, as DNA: TGTGCCAGCAGCACAAGCACCGGGGAGCTGTTTTTT. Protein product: CASSTSTGELFF.

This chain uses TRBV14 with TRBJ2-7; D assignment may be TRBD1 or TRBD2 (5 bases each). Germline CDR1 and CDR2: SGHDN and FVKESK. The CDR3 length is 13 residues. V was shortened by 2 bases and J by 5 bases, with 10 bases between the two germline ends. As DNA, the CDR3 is TGTGCCAGCAGCCAAACGGGGCTTGACGAGCAGTACTTC. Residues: CASSQTGLDEQYF. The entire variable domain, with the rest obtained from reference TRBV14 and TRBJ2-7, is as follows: EAGVTQFPSHSVIEKGQTVTLRCDPISGHDNLYWYRRVMGKEIKFLLHFVKESKQDESGMPNNRFLAERTGGTYSTLKVQPAELEDSGVYFCASSQTGLDEQYFGPGTRLTVT.

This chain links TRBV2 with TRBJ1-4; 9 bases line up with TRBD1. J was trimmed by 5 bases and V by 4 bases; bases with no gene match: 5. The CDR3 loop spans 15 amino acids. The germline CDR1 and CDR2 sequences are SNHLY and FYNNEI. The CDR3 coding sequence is TGTGCCAGCAGTGCTTGGGGACAGGGAAATGAAAAACTGTTTTTT. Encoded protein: CASSAWGQGNEKLFF.

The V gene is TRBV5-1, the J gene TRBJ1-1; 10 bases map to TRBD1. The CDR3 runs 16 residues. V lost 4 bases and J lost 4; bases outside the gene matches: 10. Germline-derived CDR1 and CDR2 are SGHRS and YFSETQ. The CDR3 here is CASSNRDRGRVTEAFF. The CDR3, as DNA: TGCGCCAGCAGCAACCGGGACAGGGGAAGAGTCACTGAAGCTTTCTTT.

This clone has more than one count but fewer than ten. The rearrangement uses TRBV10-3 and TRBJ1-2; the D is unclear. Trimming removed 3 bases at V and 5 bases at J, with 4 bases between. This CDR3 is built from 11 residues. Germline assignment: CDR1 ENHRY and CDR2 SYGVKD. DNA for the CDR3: TGTGCCATCAGTGAACAGTATGGCTACACCTTC. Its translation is CAISEQYGYTF.

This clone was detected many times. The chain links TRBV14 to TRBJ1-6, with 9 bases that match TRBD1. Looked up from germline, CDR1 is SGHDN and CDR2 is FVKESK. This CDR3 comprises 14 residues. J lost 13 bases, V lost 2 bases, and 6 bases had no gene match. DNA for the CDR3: TGTGCCAGCAGCCAACTACAGGGGGCTAGTCCCCTCCACTTT. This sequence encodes CASSQLQGASPLHF.

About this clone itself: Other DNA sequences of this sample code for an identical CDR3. The CDR3 sequence: CSVPGDRGYGYTF. The CDR3 bases are TGCAGCGTCCCAGGGGACCGCGGCTATGGCTACACCTTC. The chain uses TRBV29-1 and TRBJ1-2; perhaps TRBD1 as D (6 bases). Trimming removed 6 bases at V and 4 bases at J, with 15 bases between. The CDR3 consists of 13 residues. Germline V gene data show CDR1 as SQVTM and CDR2 as ANQGSEA.

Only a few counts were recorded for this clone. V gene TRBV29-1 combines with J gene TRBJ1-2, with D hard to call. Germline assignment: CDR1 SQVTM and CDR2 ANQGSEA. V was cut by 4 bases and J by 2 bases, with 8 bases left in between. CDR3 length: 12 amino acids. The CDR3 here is CSVARGNYGYTF. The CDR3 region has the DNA TGCAGCGTTGCACGAGGGAACTATGGCTACACCTTC. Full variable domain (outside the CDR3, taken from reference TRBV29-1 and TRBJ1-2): SAVISQKPSRDICQRGTSLTIQCQVDSQVTMMFWYRQQPGQSLTLIATANQGSEATYESGFVIDKFPISRPNLTFSTLTVSNMSPEDSSIYLCSVARGNYGYTFGSGTRLTVV.

The CDR3 bases are TGTGCCAGCAGCTCGTTCCCGGGGTCTCCCGAAGGGCAGTACTTC. This translates into CASSSFPGSPEGQYF. The rearrangement joins TRBV7-9 to TRBJ2-7; TRBD2 is a possible D gene (5 bases). Germline V gene sequence: CDR1 SEHNR, CDR2 FQNEAQ (reference sequence). Between the trimmed V and J ends, which lost 4 bases and 9 bases, there was a span of 22 bases. The CDR3 spans 15 residues.